This is a list of T cell receptor beta chains from one sample in a study of chemoradiotherapy in HPV16-positive cancers. Clones were sequenced by immunoSEQ multiplex PCR, and TCRdb holds only the in-frame ones, with some missing. The sample lists about 3,500 clones; around 94% were seen once. The sequenced sample was tumor tissue, obtained from a patient who underwent chemoradiotherapy. The source of these receptors is a human donor with HPV-associated anogenital cancer. Each CDR3 is given with its conserved first and last residue. A D gene is named only where the DNA matches it firmly. The size field is filled for only some rows; it gives once, few, many or a size class.

d_call	v_call	cdr3_length	j_call	clone_size	cdr3_nt	cdr3_aa
-	TRBV19	16	TRBJ2-4	-	TGTGCCAGTAGTATAGCCCTGGGACTAGCCAAAAACATTCAGTACTTC	CASSIALGLAKNIQYF
-	TRBV19	12	TRBJ1-2	-	TGTGCCAGTTATGGCAGGATAGGCGGCTACACCTTC	CASYGRIGGYTF
TRBD1	TRBV11-2	18	TRBJ1-1	-	TGTGCCAGCAGCCAGTGGGGGGGGGCAGGGGGATTGAACACTGAAGCTTTCTTT	CASSQWGGAGGLNTEAFF
TRBD1	TRBV30	15	TRBJ1-1	-	TGTGCCTGGCTATCCCGGGACAGGGGGCTTAATGAAGCTTTCTTT	CAWLSRDRGLNEAFF
-	TRBV7-2	13	TRBJ2-7	-	TGTGCCAGCAGCTTAGCGGGCCGCTACGAGCAGTACTTC	CASSLAGRYEQYF
-	TRBV5-4	12	TRBJ2-7	-	TGTGCCAGCAGTCTATACGGCTACGAGCAGTACTTC	CASSLYGYEQYF
-	TRBV2	13	TRBJ2-7	-	TGTGCCAGCAGTGAAGGTGGGCGGTACGAGCAGTACTTC	CASSEGGRYEQYF
-	TRBV20-1	11	TRBJ1-6	few	TGCAGTGCTAGGGGATCACGGACCCTCCACTTT	CSARGSRTLHF
-	TRBV7-8	15	TRBJ2-7	-	TGTGCCAGCAGCCAGGAGCTGCCTAGCAGCTACGAGCAGTACTTC	CASSQELPSSYEQYF
-	TRBV4-3	15	TRBJ1-1	-	TGCGCCAGCAGCCAAGTTGGGGCAGGGGTTACTGAAGCTTTCTTT	CASSQVGAGVTEAFF
-	TRBV5-1	14	TRBJ1-4	-	TGCGCCAGCAGCTCGGGAGGGGGTCGTGAAAAACTGTTTTTT	CASSSGGGREKLFF
-	TRBV5-4	13	TRBJ1-1	-	TGTGCCAGCAGCTTGGAAGGCAACAGGGAAGCTTTCTTT	CASSLEGNREAFF
-	TRBV10-2	13	TRBJ2-1	-	TGCGCCAGCAGTGAGATAGCATACAATGAGCAGTTCTTC	CASSEIAYNEQFF
-	TRBV5-1	15	TRBJ2-1	-	TGCGCCAGCAGCTTTACATACAACTCCTACAATGAGCAGTTCTTC	CASSFTYNSYNEQFF
-	TRBV11-2	15	TRBJ2-3	-	TGTGCCAGCAGCTTCCGGCCAGGGGGGACAGATACGCAGTATTTT	CASSFRPGGTDTQYF
-	TRBV7-3	15	TRBJ2-7	-	TGTGCCAGCAGCTTAATACCTAGAAGGGTGTCCGAGCAGTACTTC	CASSLIPRRVSEQYF
TRBD2	TRBV30	15	TRBJ2-2	-	TGTGCCTGGAGTTTGGGAGGGACGGACACCGGGGAGCTGTTTTTT	CAWSLGGTDTGELFF
TRBD1	TRBV10-1	13	TRBJ1-1	-	TGCGCCAGCGCGGAGGACAGGGCCACTGAAGCTTTCTTT	CASAEDRATEAFF
-	TRBV20-1	10	TRBJ2-7	-	TGCAGTGCCTCAGGGTTTGAGCAGTACTTC	CSASGFEQYF
TRBD2	TRBV7-9	17	TRBJ2-3	-	TGTGCCAGCAGCGCCCGACTAGCGGGGGGTATCACAGATACGCAGTATTTT	CASSARLAGGITDTQYF
TRBD1	TRBV4-3	15	TRBJ2-7	-	TGCGCCAGCAGCCGAGGGGACAGGACGCCCTACGAGCAGTACTTC	CASSRGDRTPYEQYF
TRBD1	TRBV4-3	16	TRBJ1-4	-	TGCGCCAGCAGCCACGTAAGGGAGACAGGGAGTGAAAAACTGTTTTTT	CASSHVRETGSEKLFF
TRBD1	TRBV6-1	17	TRBJ1-2	-	TGTGCCAGCAGTGAAGCGCTTAGGGCAGGGGGTAACTATGGCTACACCTTC	CASSEALRAGGNYGYTF
-	TRBV6-6	12	TRBJ1-2	-	TGTGCCAGCAGTTACGGGGGGAGTGGCTACACCTTC	CASSYGGSGYTF
-	TRBV28	15	TRBJ1-4	-	TGTGCCAGCAGTTCGAGACTCAGTTCAGGTGAAAAACTGTTTTTT	CASSSRLSSGEKLFF
TRBD1	TRBV5-5	14	TRBJ2-7	once	TGTGCCAGCAGCGTGATGACAGGGGCGGGGGAGCAGTACTTC	CASSVMTGAGEQYF
TRBD2	TRBV7-2	16	TRBJ2-1	-	TGTGCCAGCAGATACGCGTCGGCTAGCGGGCACAATGAGCAGTTCTTC	CASRYASASGHNEQFF
TRBD1	TRBV27	14	TRBJ1-6	-	TGTGCCAGCACTCCGGGACAGATCAATTCACCCCTCCACTTT	CASTPGQINSPLHF
-	TRBV19	17	TRBJ1-5	-	TGTGCCAGTTCAGGGACGGACAGTCCACTTAGCTTCACGCCCCAGCATTTT	CASSGTDSPLSFTPQHF
TRBD1	TRBV11-2	14	TRBJ2-7	once	TGTGCCACCTCCTTGGACAGGGGGTTGTACGAGCAGTACTTC	CATSLDRGLYEQYF
-	TRBV6-1	15	TRBJ1-3	-	TGTGCCTACCGGCCAGACCGGGGTAACGGAAACACCATATATTTT	CAYRPDRGNGNTIYF
-	TRBV2	15	TRBJ2-5	-	TGTGCCAGCAGTGAAAACGGTCTCATTAGGGAGACCCAGTACTTC	CASSENGLIRETQYF
TRBD1	TRBV4-3	21	TRBJ2-7	-	TGCGCCAGCAGCCAAGATCTTCTATTTGGACAGGGGGCGTTTCGCTCCTACGAGCAGTACTTC	CASSQDLLFGQGAFRSYEQYF
TRBD1	TRBV19	15	TRBJ1-1	-	TGTGCCAGTAGATATAGGGGGCGCTCCGACACTGAAGCTTTCTTT	CASRYRGRSDTEAFF